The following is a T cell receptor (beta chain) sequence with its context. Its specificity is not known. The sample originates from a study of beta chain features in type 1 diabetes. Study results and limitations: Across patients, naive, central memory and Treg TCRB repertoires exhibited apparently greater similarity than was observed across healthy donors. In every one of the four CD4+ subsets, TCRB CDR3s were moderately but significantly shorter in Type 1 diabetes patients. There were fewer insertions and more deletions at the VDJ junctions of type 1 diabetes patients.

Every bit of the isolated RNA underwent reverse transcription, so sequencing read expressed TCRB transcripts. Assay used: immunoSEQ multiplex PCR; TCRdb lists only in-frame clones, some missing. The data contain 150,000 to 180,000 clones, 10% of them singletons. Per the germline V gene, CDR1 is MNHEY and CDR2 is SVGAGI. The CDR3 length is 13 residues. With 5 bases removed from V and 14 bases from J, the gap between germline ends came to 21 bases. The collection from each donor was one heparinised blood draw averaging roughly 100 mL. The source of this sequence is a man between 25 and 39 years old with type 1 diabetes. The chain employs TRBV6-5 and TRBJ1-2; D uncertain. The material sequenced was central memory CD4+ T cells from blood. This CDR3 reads CASSEDPNMARTF. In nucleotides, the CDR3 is TGTGCCAGCAGTGAAGATCCGAACATGGCTAGGACCTTC.